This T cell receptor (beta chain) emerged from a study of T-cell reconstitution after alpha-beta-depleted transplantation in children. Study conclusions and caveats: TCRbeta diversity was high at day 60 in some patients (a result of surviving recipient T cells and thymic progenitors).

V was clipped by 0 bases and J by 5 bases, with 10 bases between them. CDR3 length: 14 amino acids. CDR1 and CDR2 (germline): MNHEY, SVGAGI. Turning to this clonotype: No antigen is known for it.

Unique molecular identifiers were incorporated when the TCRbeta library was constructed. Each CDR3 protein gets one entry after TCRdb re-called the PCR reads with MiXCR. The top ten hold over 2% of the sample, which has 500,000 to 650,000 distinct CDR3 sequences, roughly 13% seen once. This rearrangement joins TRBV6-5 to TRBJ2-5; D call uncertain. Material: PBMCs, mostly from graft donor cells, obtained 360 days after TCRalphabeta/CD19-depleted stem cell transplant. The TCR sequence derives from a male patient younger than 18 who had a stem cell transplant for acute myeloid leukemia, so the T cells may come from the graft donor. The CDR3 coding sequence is TGTGCCAGCAGTTACTCGTCTTTTAGGGAGACCCAGTACTTC. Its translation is CASSYSSFRETQYF.